These 22 T cell receptor beta chains were all obtained from the same sample, sequenced in a study of cytomegalovirus exposure and HLA in healthy donors. The PCR used 60 Vbeta and 13 Jbeta primers. Generated by immunoSEQ multiplex PCR, the TCRdb table keeps only in-frame clones and is missing some. The table lists tens of thousands of clones, 45% to 55% of them singletons. Material: PBMCs. Receptors originate from a woman aged 40-49 years in good health and CMV-seropositive.

For this clone: Since no conserved phenylalanine or tryptophan closes the CDR3, a read error is the likely cause. V usage is TRBV5-1 and J usage is TRBJ1-2; D gene uncertain. Germline CDR1 reads SGHRS; CDR2 reads YFSETQ. Trimming left V 4 bases short and J 8 bases short, with 12 bases between. This CDR3 contains 12 residues. CDR3 nucleotides: TGCGCCAGCAGCCCCTATGAGGCGGGCTACACCGTC. The encoded protein is CASSPYEAGYTV.

In the case of this clone: The identical CDR3 is also encoded by other nucleotide sequences in the sample. V gene TRBV6-1 combines with J gene TRBJ1-1, with 7 bases aligning to TRBD1. This CDR3 has 14 residues. Trimming at V came to 1 base and at J to 3 bases, leaving 2 bases not matched to a gene. Germline CDR1 reads MNHNS; CDR2 reads SASEGT. CDR3 loop: CASSEDRGDTEAFF. The CDR3 DNA reads TGTGCCAGCAGTGAAGACAGGGGCGACACTGAAGCTTTCTTT.

This clone was seen more than once but under ten times. This chain connects TRBV6-6 to TRBJ2-6; no definite D call. V dropped 0 bases and J dropped 2 bases, with 5 bases sitting between them. CDR3 size: 15 residues. CDR1 is MNHNY, CDR2 SVGAGI, per germline (reference sequence). CDR3: CASSYSPAGANVLTF. The CDR3 region has the DNA TGTGCCAGCAGTTACTCTCCAGCTGGGGCCAACGTCCTGACTTTC.

The chain joins TRBV4-2 to TRBJ2-7; 7 nucleotides match TRBD2. The germline CDR1 and CDR2 sequences are LGHNA and YNFKEQ. V dropped 0 bases and J dropped 3; count of bases not matched to a gene: 8. The CDR3 sequence is 16 residues long. The CDR3 coding sequence is TGTGCCAGCAGCCAAGAAATAGGGATAGCGGGCTACGAGCAGTACTTC. Residues: CASSQEIGIAGYEQYF.

V usage is TRBV29-1 and J usage is TRBJ2-2; TRBD1 matches 8 bases. V gave up 6 bases and J gave up 2 bases; unmatched junction bases: 8. Germline CDR1 reads SQVTM; CDR2 reads ANQGSEA. This CDR3 region has 15 residues. The DNA for the CDR3 is TGCAGCGTCGCTACCAGGGGGCGCAACACCGGGGAGCTGTTTTTT. It codes for CSVATRGRNTGELFF.

V and J are TRBV4-2 and TRBJ2-6, with D unclear. V was cut by 1 base and J by 0 bases, with 10 bases left in between. The length of the CDR3 is 17 residues. The germline V gene encodes CDR1 LGHNA and CDR2 YNFKEQ. The CDR3 DNA reads TGTGCCAGCAGCCAAGGTGAGGCGGCCTCTGGGGCCAACGTCCTGACTTTC. Its protein product is CASSQGEAASGANVLTF.

This chain uses TRBV15 with TRBJ2-7, with D possibly being TRBD1 (5 bases). V was clipped by 1 base and J by 6 bases, with 10 bases between them. CDR3 length equals 13 residues. Germline V CDR1 and CDR2: LNHNV, YYDKDF (reference sequence). CDR3 residues: CATSRVTGFEQYF. CDR3 nucleotide sequence: TGTGCCACCAGCAGAGTCACAGGTTTCGAGCAGTACTTC.

The chain links TRBV27 to TRBJ2-7, with 9 bases fitting TRBD2. The V segment lost 7 bases and the J segment 1 base; nucleotides outside the gene matches: 5. Germline V gene sequence: CDR1 MNHEY, CDR2 SMNVEV (reference sequence). The CDR3 length is 14 residues. CDR3 in DNA: TGTGCCAGCAACGGGCGGGGGGGTTCCTACGAGCAGTACTTC. This codes for CASNGRGGSYEQYF.

The rearrangement uses TRBV18 and TRBJ1-2; D not resolved. This CDR3 has 14 residues. The germline CDR1 and CDR2 sequences are KGHSH and LQKENI. V was clipped by 2 bases and J by 8 bases, with 15 bases between them. For the CDR3, the DNA is TGTGCCAGCTCACCAGCAACTCTCCGCGGGGGCTACACCTTC. Translating it yields CASSPATLRGGYTF.

The chain recombines TRBV4-3 with TRBJ2-1; 10 positions agree with TRBD2. J lost 8 bases, V lost 5 bases, and 9 bases had no gene match. The CDR3 has 15 amino acids. The germline CDR1 and CDR2 sequences are LGHNA and YSLEER. CDR3 in amino acids: CASSDERGGRHEQFF. The CDR3, as DNA: TGCGCCAGCAGCGATGAGCGGGGGGGCCGCCATGAGCAGTTCTTC.

CDR3 DNA sequence: TGTGCCTGGAGCCGGGAAGAGACCCAGTACTTC. It codes for CAWSREETQYF. The gene calls are TRBV30 and TRBJ2-5; D not resolved. Germline loops: CDR1 GTSNPN, CDR2 SVGIG (reference sequence). V lost 3 bases and J 3 bases, leaving 5 bases between the germline ends. The CDR3 is 11 residues long. Based on the CDR3 plus reference TRBV30 and TRBJ2-5, the full variable domain is SQTIHQWPATLVQPVGSPLSLECTVEGTSNPNLYWYRQAAGRGLQLLFYSVGIGQISSEVPQNLSASRPQDRQFILSSKKLLLSDSGFYLCAWSREETQYFGPGTRLLVL.

This clone has more than one count but fewer than ten. The rearrangement joins TRBV30 to TRBJ2-3; TRBD2 might be the D (7 bases). Per the germline V gene, CDR1 is GTSNPN and CDR2 is SVGIG (reference sequence). V lost 0 bases and J 3 bases, leaving 13 bases between the germline ends. CDR3 length: 15 amino acids. CDR3 coding DNA: TGTGCCTGGAGTGTAGGGGGGGCCGGGACAGATACGCAGTATTTT. It is translated as CAWSVGGAGTDTQYF.

This sequence joins TRBV30 and TRBJ2-3; 9 nucleotides match TRBD2. The ends lost 5 bases at V and 2 bases at J; junction bases unmatched: 8. The germline gives CDR1 GTSNPN, CDR2 SVGIG (reference sequence). This CDR3 spans 15 amino acids. The CDR3 region has the DNA TGTGCCTGGGGACGAGCTAGCGGGAACACAGATACGCAGTATTTT. Translated, it gives CAWGRASGNTDTQYF.

The V and J genes are TRBV27 and TRBJ1-2; no clear D gene. The germline CDR1 and CDR2 sequences are MNHEY and SMNVEV (reference sequence). Trimming stripped 0 bases from V and 8 bases from J, with 13 bases between. CDR3 length: 14 amino acids. DNA for the CDR3: TGTGCCAGCAGTTTATCGCTGTCTCCTACGGGCTACACCTTC. Protein product: CASSLSLSPTGYTF.

The chain recombines TRBV7-6 with TRBJ2-5; TRBD2 matches at 7 bases. Judging by the DNA end, TRBJ2-7 fits better; the J call may be wrong. In germline, CDR1 is SGHVS, CDR2 FNYEAQ. This CDR3 is built from 16 residues. This CDR3 reads CASEPRGGGGNYEQYF. The CDR3 nucleotides are TGTGCCAGCGAGCCCCGGGGTGGGGGGGGAAACTACGAGCAGTACTTC.

The chain uses TRBV5-1 and TRBJ1-1, with D possibly matching TRBD1 (5 bases). V lost 4 bases and J 8 bases, leaving 12 bases between the germline ends. The CDR3 totals 12 residues. Per germline, CDR1 SGHRS and CDR2 YFSETQ. The CDR3 region is CASSAGPTEAFF. The DNA of the CDR3 is TGCGCCAGCAGCGCGGGACCGACGGAAGCTTTCTTT.

The V gene is TRBV6-5, the J gene TRBJ2-3; TRBD2 aligns across 9 bases. Germline CDR1 reads MNHEY; CDR2 reads SVGAGI. The V segment lost 6 bases and the J segment 11 bases; nucleotides outside the gene matches: 15. The CDR3 extends over 15 amino acids. CDR3 nucleotide sequence: TGTGCCAGCAGACAATACTTAAATCTAGCGGGGCTGCAGTATTTT. It yields the protein CASRQYLNLAGLQYF.

J is TRBJ1-3 and V is TRBV12-5; D gene unclear. In germline, CDR1 is LGHNT, CDR2 FRNRAP. The CDR3 is 16 residues long. V lost 6 bases, J lost 8 bases, and 23 bases lay in between. CDR3 bases: TGTGCTAGTGGCCCAATCCGACACATTAGGGAGGACACCATATATTTT. It codes for CASGPIRHIREDTIYF.

This clone was counted between two and nine times. J is TRBJ2-2 and V is TRBV4-1; TRBD2 is a possible D gene (5 bases). With 0 bases removed from V and 6 bases from J, the gap between germline ends came to 11 bases. The CDR3 is 15 residues long. Germline CDR1 and CDR2: MGHRA and YSYEKL. The CDR3 DNA sequence: TGCGCCAGCAGCCAAGATCCGGGAACGGCCGGGGAGCTGTTTTTT. It is translated as CASSQDPGTAGELFF.

The rearrangement links TRBV7-9 to TRBJ1-6; 11 positions agree with TRBD1. Losses at the gene ends were 4 bases for V and 10 bases for J; bases not matched to a gene: 6. The CDR3 runs 15 residues. Germline V gene lookup returns CDR1 SEHNR and CDR2 FQNEAQ (reference sequence). The CDR3 bases are TGTGCCAGCAGCTCCGGGACAGGGGGAGAATCACCCCTCCACTTT. Translating it yields CASSSGTGGESPLHF.

This clone occurred a few times. This chain joins TRBV4-1 and TRBJ1-1, with 7 bases aligning to TRBD1. The J segment lost 1 base and the V segment lost 4 bases, leaving 6 bases of the junction unmatched. The CDR3 runs to 15 residues. From germline, CDR1 is MGHRA and CDR2 YSYEKL. Here the CDR3 reads CASSRVEGANTEAFF. Written as DNA, the CDR3 is TGCGCCAGCAGCCGGGTAGAGGGGGCGAACACTGAAGCTTTCTTT.

CDR3 sequence reads: CASSERVRGEAFF. The CDR3 DNA follows: TGTGCCAGCAGTGAAAGGGTACGGGGGGAAGCTTTCTTT. This chain joins TRBV6-1 and TRBJ1-1; possibly TRBD1 for D (5 bases). From germline, CDR1 is MNHNS and CDR2 SASEGT. CDR3 length: 13 amino acids. The V gene lost 2 bases and the J gene lost 8 bases, with 12 bases spanning the gap.